This T cell receptor beta chain was found in a study of patients and donors after allogeneic stem cell transplantation. From the RT-PCR reads, TCRdb called clonotypes with MiXCR, one entry per CDR3 protein. The repertoire consists of around 31,000 distinct CDR3 sequences, with 6.8% occurring once and the leading ten covering about 34%. This TCR was recovered from a human donor who was either an allogeneic HSCT recipient or a stem cell or donor lymphocyte infusion donor (not recorded which). It is not recorded whose cells these are; they may come from a transplant donor. The material sequenced was blood, either unsorted or a sorted T cell fraction (not recorded which).

CDR3 sequence (DNA): TGTGCCAGCAGCGGGTGGGGTACTTATGGCTACACCTTC. Amino acids: CASSGWGTYGYTF. This chain links TRBV7-2 with TRBJ1-2, with D unclear. Per germline, CDR1 SGHTA and CDR2 FQGNSA. This CDR3 comprises 13 residues. V was clipped by 5 bases and J by 5 bases, with 12 bases between them.